These 20 T cell receptor beta chains were sequenced from one sample in a study of blood T cell repertoires in COVID-19. The method was immunoSEQ multiplex PCR; TCRdb's version includes in-frame clones alone and lacks a portion of them. This table holds more than 200,000 clones, 86% found once. Sequenced sample: PBMCs or T cells enriched from blood (not recorded which). These TCRs come from a man aged 35 to 55 who had recovered from COVID-19.

The chain combines TRBV3-1 (or the pseudogene TRBV3-2) with TRBJ2-7; no definite D call. V lost 1 base, J lost 6 bases, and 7 bases lay in between. The CDR3 loop spans 12 amino acids. In germline, CDR1 is LGHDT, CDR2 YNNKEL (reference sequence). CDR3 amino acids: CASSQGLGEQYF. The CDR3 region has the DNA TGTGCCAGCAGCCAAGGCCTAGGCGAGCAGTACTTC.

As DNA, the CDR3 is TGTGCCAGCCGACCGGGGGGTCAAGAGACCCAGTACTTC. Protein product: CASRPGGQETQYF. This chain links TRBV21-1 with TRBJ2-5; TRBD2 was called by the table and not checked on the DNA. TRBV21-1 is classified as a pseudogene. The CDR3 has 13 amino acids.

The CDR3 DNA reads as TGTGCCAGCAGCCTACCAGTGGGCTCACCCCTCCACTTT. This translates into CASSLPVGSPLHF. The chain links TRBV5-4 to TRBJ1-6; the D is unclear. Germline assignment: CDR1 SGHNT and CDR2 YYREEE (reference sequence). Trimming took off 4 bases at V and 10 bases at J, with 12 bases between the two ends. CDR3 length: 13 amino acids. The whole variable domain, remainder taken from reference TRBV5-4 and TRBJ1-6, is ETGVTQSPTHLIKTRGQQVTLRCSSQSGHNTVSWYQQALGQGPQFIFQYYREEENGRGNFPPRFSGLQFPNYSSELNVNALELDDSALYLCASSLPVGSPLHFGNGTRLTVT.

CDR3: CASRQVSPGELFF. The CDR3, as DNA: TGTGCCAGTCGACAGGTTTCACCCGGGGAGCTGTTTTTT. The chain is built from TRBV7-9 and TRBJ2-2, with D possibly being TRBD1 (6 bases). This CDR3 comprises 13 residues. Trimming left V 9 bases short and J 6 bases short, with 14 bases between. Looked up from germline, CDR1 is SEHNR and CDR2 is FQNEAQ (reference sequence). The full variable domain, in which reference TRBV7-9 and TRBJ2-2 provide the parts outside the CDR3, is DTGVSQNPRHKITKRGQNVTFRCDPISEHNRLYWYRQTLGQGPEFLTYFQNEAQLEKSRLLSDRFSAERPKGSFSTLEIQRTEQGDSAMYLCASRQVSPGELFFGEGSRLTVL.

This chain uses TRBV5-4 with TRBJ1-5, with 7 positions matching TRBD1. This CDR3 comprises 15 residues. V lost 6 bases to trimming and J lost 1 base; unmatched junction nucleotides: 7. CDR1 SGHNT and CDR2 YYREEE come from the germline V gene (reference sequence). The CDR3 coding sequence is TGTGCCAGCATTTACAGGGGTCTCAGCAATCAGCCCCAGCATTTT. This encodes CASIYRGLSNQPQHF.

About this clone: The same CDR3 also results from other DNA sequences found in this sample. The J gene is TRBJ2-3, the V gene TRBV27; 8 bases align to TRBD1. CDR3 length equals 15 residues. Germline CDR1 MNHEY, CDR2 SMNVEV (reference sequence). Trimming at V came to 6 bases and at J to 1 base, leaving 6 bases not matched to a gene. For the CDR3, the DNA is TGTGCCAGCAGCTCTCCGGGACAGGGCACAGATACGCAGTATTTT. Amino acids: CASSSPGQGTDTQYF.

The chain links TRBV11-2 to TRBJ1-1; D gene ambiguous. The CDR3 length is 13 residues. CDR1 is SGHAT and CDR2 is FQNNGV in the germline V gene. The V end lost 5 bases, the J end lost 5 bases, and 12 bases lay between the germline ends. The CDR3 sequence is CASSRGIGTEAFF. The CDR3 coding sequence is TGTGCCAGCAGCAGAGGGATTGGTACTGAAGCTTTCTTT. Full variable domain (outside the CDR3, taken from reference TRBV11-2 and TRBJ1-1): EAGVAQSPRYKIIEKRQSVAFWCNPISGHATLYWYQQILGQGPKLLIQFQNNGVVDDSQLPKDRFSAERLKGVDSTLKIQPAKLEDSAVYLCASSRGIGTEAFFGQGTRLTVV.

This chain connects TRBV27 to TRBJ2-7; tentatively, D is TRBD2 (7 bases). The CDR3 sequence is 16 residues long. The germline V gene has CDR1 MNHEY and CDR2 SMNVEV (reference sequence). The germline V and J ends were trimmed by 0 bases and 0 bases, with 12 bases remaining between them. CDR3 bases: TGTGCCAGCAGTTTATCAGGGGGGGCCAGCTCCTACGAGCAGTACTTC. It specifies CASSLSGGASSYEQYF.

The rearrangement joins TRBV13 to TRBJ2-7, with 8 bases identical to TRBD2. V lost 6 bases, J lost 4 bases, and 8 bases stayed unmatched. Germline lookup yields CDR1 PRHDT and CDR2 FYEKMQ (reference sequence). CDR3 length equals 14 residues. CDR3 protein: CASSKREFFYEQYF. The CDR3, as DNA: TGTGCCAGCAGTAAGCGGGAGTTCTTTTACGAGCAGTACTTC.

This chain joins TRBV9 and TRBJ2-3, with 9 bases identical to TRBD1. V lost 4 bases, J lost 4 bases, and 7 bases stayed unmatched. The CDR3 consists of 15 residues. Germline V CDR1 and CDR2: SGDLS, YYNGEE. The CDR3 nucleotides read TGTGCCAGCAGCCCACAGGGGGCGGAGGCAGATACGCAGTATTTT. This encodes CASSPQGAEADTQYF.

The chain links TRBV3-1 (or the pseudogene TRBV3-2) to TRBJ1-6; 7 bases map to TRBD1. Trimming removed 0 bases from V and 10 bases from J; junction bases left unmatched: 3. The CDR3 is 14 residues long. Per germline, CDR1 LGHDT and CDR2 YNNKEL (reference sequence). CDR3 sequence (DNA): TGTGCCAGCAGCCAAGATCACAGGGGCTCACCCCTCCACTTT. It specifies CASSQDHRGSPLHF.

V usage is TRBV3-1 (or the pseudogene TRBV3-2) and J usage is TRBJ1-2; D is uncertain. V dropped 0 bases and J dropped 4 bases, with 6 bases sitting between them. Germline CDR1 and CDR2: LGHDT and YNNKEL (reference sequence). The CDR3 is 13 residues long. CDR3 sequence (DNA): TGTGCCAGCAGCCAAGAGGGCGCCTATGGCTACACCTTC. The encoded protein is CASSQEGAYGYTF.

V usage is TRBV6-5 and J usage is TRBJ2-1; 8 nucleotides line up with TRBD2. Germline V CDR1 and CDR2: MNHEY, SVGAGI. The CDR3 totals 15 residues. J lost 4 bases, V lost 6 bases, and 8 bases had no gene match. The DNA of the CDR3 is TGTGCCAGCAGCCTACGGGGGGGGTGGTACAATGAGCAGTTCTTC. Translating it yields CASSLRGGWYNEQFF.

This clone was counted at least ten times. The chain combines TRBV4-2 with TRBJ1-5; 7 nucleotides line up with TRBD1. V dropped 0 bases and J dropped 2; count of bases not matched to a gene: 10. The V gene's germline CDR1 is LGHNA and CDR2 YNFKEQ. The CDR3 contains 18 residues. The CDR3 nucleotides read TGTGCCAGCAGCCAAGATCCCCAGGGGGGTTTTGGCAATCAGCCCCAGCATTTT. Translating it yields CASSQDPQGGFGNQPQHF.

The chain recombines TRBV4-2 with TRBJ2-3, with a tentative D call TRBD1 (6 bases). The CDR3 runs to 17 residues. Trimming left V 1 base short and J 2 bases short, with 16 bases between. Germline-derived CDR1 and CDR2 are LGHNA and YNFKEQ. The CDR3 loop is CASSQVGLGQNTDTQYF. In DNA form, the CDR3 reads TGTGCCAGCAGCCAAGTTGGGTTAGGACAGAACACAGATACGCAGTATTTT.

The rearrangement joins TRBV5-6 to TRBJ2-7; TRBD1 matches 7 bases. Germline V lookup: CDR1 SGHDT, CDR2 YYEEEE. The V gene end was trimmed by 3 bases and the J gene end by 9 bases; junction bases not matched to a gene: 3. This CDR3 is built from 11 residues. The CDR3 sequence is CASSYRGGQYF. CDR3 sequence (DNA): TGTGCCAGCAGCTACAGGGGTGGGCAGTACTTC.

The chain has TRBV4-3 and TRBJ1-4; D is perhaps TRBD1 (5 bases). This CDR3 comprises 16 residues. V lost 4 bases and J 3 bases, leaving 15 bases between the germline ends. Germline lookup yields CDR1 LGHNA and CDR2 YSLEER. CDR3 DNA: TGCGCCAGCAGCCGAGGCGGGGCTGACGCTAATGAAAAACTGTTTTTT. It yields the protein CASSRGGADANEKLFF.

Here the CDR3 DNA reads TGTGCCAGCAGGAACGAGGGTAGGAGGCCCTCTTATGGAGGCTACACCTTC. The encoded protein is CASRNEGRRPSYGGYTF. The chain couples TRBV9 to TRBJ1-2, with unresolved D. V dropped 5 bases and J dropped 8 bases, with 28 bases sitting between them. The length of the CDR3 is 17 residues. In germline, CDR1 is SGDLS, CDR2 YYNGEE.

This chain joins TRBV7-2 and TRBJ1-5, with TRBD1 matching 10 bases. The CDR3 is 17 residues long. The trim removed 3 bases at V and 6 bases at J, leaving 11 bases unmatched. CDR1 and CDR2 (germline): SGHTA, FQGNSA. DNA of the CDR3: TGTGCCAGCAGCTTGCAGCCGGGACAGGGGTTCGTTCAGCCCCAGCATTTT. Residues: CASSLQPGQGFVQPQHF. The whole variable domain, remainder taken from reference TRBV7-2 and TRBJ1-5, is GAGVSQSPSNKVTEKGKDVELRCDPISGHTALYWYRQSLGQGLEFLIYFQGNSAPDKSGLPSDRFSAERTGGSVSTLTIQRTQQEDSAVYLCASSLQPGQGFVQPQHFGDGTRLSIL.

The CDR3 DNA follows: TGTGCCAGCAGCGGTCTAGCGGGAGTTCCCCATGAGCAGTTCTTC. This gives the protein CASSGLAGVPHEQFF. This sequence joins TRBV5-6 and TRBJ2-1; 10 bases line up with TRBD2. J was trimmed by 8 bases and V by 4 bases; bases with no gene match: 9. CDR1 is SGHDT and CDR2 is YYEEEE in the germline V gene. The CDR3 is made up of 15 amino acids.